The rows below give T cell receptor beta chains drawn from one sample of a study of Ad26.COV2.S vaccination and SARS-CoV-2 variants. The protocol was immunoSEQ multiplex PCR, while the TCRdb copy is restricted to in-frame clones and leaves out a portion. The table records fewer than 600,000 clones, nearly 90% of them present only once. Material: peripheral blood, obtained in a trial of Ad26.COV2.S vaccine versus placebo. The source of these receptors is a person between 18 and 60 years old who received the Ad26.COV2.S COVID-19 vaccine or a placebo. CDR3s include the opening cysteine and the closing phenylalanine or tryptophan. D genes are given only for firm matches. Expanded clones are given a class, and other clones once, few, many or no size at all.

d_call | clone_size | j_call | v_call | cdr3_nt | cdr3_aa
TRBD2 | . | TRBJ2-1 | TRBV6-5 | TGTGCCAGCAGTTGGTCTAGCGGGGCCTACAATGAGCAGTTCTTC | CASSWSSGAYNEQFF
. | . | TRBJ2-7 | TRBV9 | TGTGCCAGCAACTCCGGGGGCCCCCTCTCCTACGAGCAGTACTTC | CASNSGGPLSYEQYF
. | . | TRBJ2-7 | TRBV15 | TGTGCCACCAGCAGAGATGAGGGAACAAAGGTCGTCGAGCAGTACTTC | CATSRDEGTKVVEQYF
TRBD1 | . | TRBJ2-3 | TRBV7-9 | TGTGCCAGCAGCTTAGGGTATTTCGGGGACAGGGGGAGAGATACGCAGTATTTT | CASSLGYFGDRGRDTQYF
TRBD1 | . | TRBJ1-5 | TRBV5-6 | TGTGCCAGCAGCTTATTTTCGGGACAGAACAATCAGCCCCAGCATTTT | CASSLFSGQNNQPQHF
. | once | TRBJ2-1 | TRBV11-2 | TGTGCCAGCAGCCCCCGGGCGACTTGGAGTAGCGGCTACAATGAGCAGTTCTTC | CASSPRATWSSGYNEQFF
. | once | TRBJ2-1 | TRBV7-3 | TGTGCCAGCAGCTTAACGTCTGTCCTTTCGGGCGATGAGCAGTTCTTC | CASSLTSVLSGDEQFF
. | few | TRBJ2-7 | TRBV7-9 | TGTGCCAGCAGCCGCGAGGACAGACGGTACGAGCAGTACTTC | CASSREDRRYEQYF
. | . | TRBJ2-1 | TRBV2 | TGTGCCAGCAGGGGGCGCAAGAAAAACTCCTACAATGAGCAGTTCTTC | CASRGRKKNSYNEQFF
. | . | TRBJ1-2 | TRBV3-1/TRBV3-2 | TGTGCCAGCAGCCCGGGCAAGGGTTTATTACTCTATGGCTACACCTTC | CASSPGKGLLLYGYTF
. | . | TRBJ2-2 | TRBV14 | TGTGCCAGCAGCCAAGTTTCGGGAACCGGGGAGCTGTTTTTT | CASSQVSGTGELFF
. | . | TRBJ2-4 | TRBV30 | TGTGCCTGGAGTGTCAAACGGACAGAAAACGCCCCACGGTACTTC | CAWSVKRTENAPRYF
. | once | TRBJ1-1 | TRBV18 | TGTGCCAGCTCAAGTTCAGCGAACACTGAAGCTTTCTTT | CASSSSANTEAFF
TRBD2 | . | TRBJ2-1 | TRBV27 | TGTGCCAGCAGTTTCGTAGCGGGGGGGCCTTACAATGAGCAGTTCTTC | CASSFVAGGPYNEQFF
TRBD2 | once | TRBJ2-7 | TRBV7-2 | TGTGCCAGCAGCGCAGAGCGGGATCCTTGGTCCGAGCAGTACTTC | CASSAERDPWSEQYF
. | . | TRBJ2-3 | TRBV5-1 | TGCGCCAGCAGCTTGGGGCAGGATAAGTATTTT | CASSLGQDKYF
. | once | TRBJ1-3 | TRBV6-1 | TGTGCCAGCAGTGAAATACTTCCCGATGGAAGCTCTGGAAACACCATATATTTT | CASSEILPDGSSGNTIYF
TRBD1 | . | TRBJ1-4 | TRBV19 | TGTGCCAGTAGTATAGGGACAGGGCCTGAAAAACTGTTTTTT | CASSIGTGPEKLFF
. | . | TRBJ2-7 | TRBV28 | TGTGCCAGCAGTTCGCCCCGATCTAAGACAGGTATGATGGAGCAGTACTTC | CASSSPRSKTGMMEQYF
. | . | TRBJ2-7 | TRBV6-5 | TGTGCCAGCAGTGACTCCCCCTACTACGAGCAGTACTTC | CASSDSPYYEQYF
. | once | TRBJ2-3 | TRBV19 | TGTGCCAGTAGAACAGGGTCAGATACGCAGTATTTT | CASRTGSDTQYF
. | . | TRBJ2-4 | TRBV9 | TGTGCCAGCAGCGTAGGTGAGGTTAACATTCAGTACTTC | CASSVGEVNIQYF
. | . | TRBJ1-4 | TRBV2 | TGTGCCAGCAGCAGACCAAGGGGCCCCACAACTAATGAAAAACTGTTTTTT | CASSRPRGPTTNEKLFF
TRBD2 | . | TRBJ2-3 | TRBV9 | TGTGCCAGCAGCGGCCCTAGCGGGGGGGCCACAGATACGCAGTATTTT | CASSGPSGGATDTQYF
TRBD1 | . | TRBJ1-5 | TRBV19 | TGTGCCACCATCCCGGGACAGGGGGTTCAGCCCCAGCATTTT | CATIPGQGVQPQHF
. | few | TRBJ2-7 | TRBV4-1 | TGCGCCAGCAGCCAAGGGGGGCGGCCACCCAACGAGCAGTACTTC | CASSQGGRPPNEQYF
. | few | TRBJ1-2 | TRBV6-2/TRBV6-3 | TGTGCCAGCAGTCCCAGGCAAAGCAACTATGGCTACACCTTC | CASSPRQSNYGYTF
. | once | TRBJ2-5 | TRBV7-2 | TGTGCCAGCAGCTTACAGGGACACCTCGGGGAGACCCAGTACTTC | CASSLQGHLGETQYF
. | . | TRBJ2-2 | TRBV5-6 | TGTGCCAGCAGCCCCGGAGTGAACACCGGGGAGCTGTTTTTT | CASSPGVNTGELFF
TRBD1 | . | TRBJ1-2 | TRBV13 | TGTGCCAGCAGCCCCCCTGTCCGGGACAGGACACGGAATAACTATGGCTACACCTTC | CASSPPVRDRTRNNYGYTF
. | . | TRBJ2-3 | TRBV7-9 | TGTGCCAGCAGCCCCGAAGCCGATACGCAGTATTTT | CASSPEADTQYF
TRBD2 | . | TRBJ2-2 | TRBV5-1 | TGCGCCAGCAGGGGGGGGTCCGAGACCGGGGAGCTGTTTTTT | CASRGGSETGELFF
. | . | TRBJ1-1 | TRBV27 | TGTGCCAGCAGGAGCCAAAAGACAGCTTTGAACACTGAAGCTTTCTTT | CASRSQKTALNTEAFF
. | few | TRBJ1-5 | TRBV7-3 | TGTGCCAGCAGCTTCGGGACTAGCAATCAGCCCCAGCATTTT | CASSFGTSNQPQHF
. | . | TRBJ1-4 | TRBV3-1/TRBV3-2 | TGTGCCAGCAGCCGTGGACATGAAAAACTGTTTTTT | CASSRGHEKLFF
TRBD1 | . | TRBJ1-5 | TRBV28 | TGTGCCAGCAGTTTAAAGGCAGGGGGCCTTAGCAATCAGCCCCAGCATTTT | CASSLKAGGLSNQPQHF
. | . | TRBJ1-1 | TRBV5-4 | TGTGCCAGCAGCTTTTTGGTGAACACTGAAGCTTTCTTT | CASSFLVNTEAFF
. | . | TRBJ2-7 | TRBV7-9 | TGTGCCAGCAGCCTCGGGATGGACGAGCAGTACTTC | CASSLGMDEQYF
. | few | TRBJ1-5 | TRBV4-1 | TGCGCCAGCAGCCAAGAAGGGGCCATTTTCAATCAGCCCCAGCATTTT | CASSQEGAIFNQPQHF
. | . | TRBJ2-1 | TRBV19 | TGTGCCAGTAGTTTCGGGACACCTCGCTCCTACAATGAGCAGTTCTTC | CASSFGTPRSYNEQFF
. | once | TRBJ1-2 | TRBV28 | TGTGCCAGCAGTTTTAGGGAAGGCTATGGCTACACCTTC | CASSFREGYGYTF
. | . | TRBJ1-6 | TRBV7-9 | TGTGCCAGCAGCTTGGAGCAGTATAATTCACCCCTCCACTTT | CASSLEQYNSPLHF
TRBD2 | once | TRBJ2-3 | TRBV7-6 | TGTGCCAGCAGCTCGCGGATTCCGGGACTAACAGATACGCAGTATTTT | CASSSRIPGLTDTQYF
. | . | TRBJ2-5 | TRBV7-9 | TGTGCCAGCAGACAGAAGGGATGGGAGACCCAGTACTTC | CASRQKGWETQYF
. | once | TRBJ1-2 | TRBV28 | TGTGCCAGCAGTTTATGGGTAGTTGGGGCTAACTATGGCTACACCTTC | CASSLWVVGANYGYTF
TRBD2 | many | TRBJ2-1 | TRBV6-5 | TGTGCCAGCCGGGACTACATAGGACTATACAATGAGCAGTTCTTC | CASRDYIGLYNEQFF
. | . | TRBJ1-1 | TRBV4-3 | TGCGCCAGCAGCCAATCAAGGGCGGCAGGGGCTAAGAACACTGAAGCTTTCTTT | CASSQSRAAGAKNTEAFF